Below are 27 T cell receptor beta chains sequenced from a single sample in a study of identical twins. TCRdb re-analysed the 5' RACE reads in MiXCR, keeping a single row per CDR3 protein. The sample has approximately 600,000 distinct CDR3 sequences; 9.5% to 10% are singletons. The same sample was also studied in work on yellow fever vaccine responses in identical twins.

The sample taken for sequencing was PBMCs. Receptors originate from a woman younger than 35 in good health.

This clonotype appeared a few times. The J gene is TRBJ2-1, the V gene TRBV30; tentatively, D is TRBD1 (6 bases). This CDR3 contains 15 residues. Trimming removed 6 bases at V and 2 bases at J, with 17 bases between. CDR1 GTSNPN and CDR2 SVGIG come from the germline V gene (reference sequence). The DNA of the CDR3 is TGTGCCTGCCCCCCGGCCAAGGGGGCCTACAATGAGCAGTTCTTC. Amino acid sequence: CACPPAKGAYNEQFF.

The chain combines TRBV6-1 with TRBJ2-3, with 12 bases identical to TRBD2. CDR1 is MNHNS and CDR2 is SASEGT in the germline V gene. The CDR3 runs to 16 residues. Losses at the gene ends were 5 bases for V and 5 bases for J; bases not matched to a gene: 8. This CDR3 reads CASSSLAGGQKDTQYF. CDR3 nucleotides: TGTGCCAGCAGTAGTCTAGCGGGGGGGCAGAAAGATACGCAGTATTTT.

Worth noting for this clonotype: Because the CDR3's place on the DNA is in doubt, the DNA is left out and the CDR3 is given as listed by TCRdb. The rearrangement uses TRBV28 and TRBJ2-1; the table names TRBD2, a call not compared with the DNA. The CDR3 numbers 16 amino acids, ends counted. CDR1 and CDR2 (germline): MDHEN, SYDVKM. CDR3 in amino acids: CASSTSGLAGYNEQFF.

Comments on this clonotype: A read error may be the cause here, since a much bigger clone is one base away. V and J are TRBV11-2 and TRBJ2-4; TRBD1 matches at 8 bases. In germline, CDR1 is SGHAT, CDR2 FQNNGV. V lost 0 bases, J lost 0 bases, and 10 bases stayed unmatched. This CDR3 spans 19 amino acids. CDR3 sequence: CASSLDTGGRSLAKNIQYF. CDR3 nucleotides: TGTGCCAGCAGCTTAGATACAGGGGGGAGGTCTCTAGCCAAAAACATTCAGTACTTC.

In its sample, this clonotype was seen many times. This chain joins TRBV20-1 and TRBJ2-7; TRBD2 matches at 11 bases. V was pared by 4 bases and J by 9 bases, with 14 bases of the junction left unmatched. Germline CDR1 reads DFQATT; CDR2 reads SNEGSKA (reference sequence). The CDR3 is made up of 15 amino acids. The CDR3 sequence is CSATPRKLAGGGQYF. The CDR3 DNA follows: TGCAGTGCTACCCCCAGGAAGCTAGCGGGGGGAGGGCAGTACTTC.

In its sample, this clonotype was seen a few times. The chain couples TRBV24-1 to TRBJ2-2; tentatively, D is TRBD2 (5 bases). CDR3 length equals 16 residues. Trimming cost V 6 bases and J 2 bases, with 15 bases left between them. Per germline, CDR1 KGHDR and CDR2 SFDVKD. The CDR3 sequence: CATSRDSALNTGELFF. The CDR3 DNA follows: TGTGCCACCAGTCGGGATTCGGCACTCAACACCGGGGAGCTGTTTTTT.

This chain joins TRBV6-5 and TRBJ2-5; TRBD2 matches at 7 bases. The CDR3 spans 16 residues. CDR1 MNHEY and CDR2 SVGAGI come from the germline V gene. After removal of 0 bases from V and 0 bases from J, the junction contained 4 bases not matched to a gene. CDR3: CASSYSAGRDQETQYF. CDR3 nucleotide sequence: TGTGCCAGCAGTTACTCTGCAGGGAGGGACCAAGAGACCCAGTACTTC.

This clonotype occurred a few times. The chain combines TRBV7-3 with TRBJ1-6; D gene ambiguous. V gave up 3 bases and J gave up 7 bases, with 13 bases separating them. The germline V gene encodes CDR1 SGHTA and CDR2 FQGTGA. This CDR3 region has 15 residues. DNA for the CDR3: TGTGCCAGCAGCTTTGACTCATTTGGGAATTCACCCCTCCACTTT. It specifies CASSFDSFGNSPLHF.

The chain employs TRBV27 and TRBJ2-2; D gene ambiguous. The CDR3 spans 17 residues. Germline loops: CDR1 MNHEY, CDR2 SMNVEV (reference sequence). Trimming took off 5 bases at V and 8 bases at J, with 24 bases between the two ends. CDR3 nucleotides: TGTGCCAGCAGTCCAACACCCATCTTTTTTGACGCAGGGGAGCTGTTTTTT. It is translated as CASSPTPIFFDAGELFF.

There are many counts of this clonotype. The chain combines TRBV5-1 with TRBJ1-1; the D is unclear. Deletions cut 1 base from V and 1 base from J, with 8 bases between. There are 14 residues in the CDR3. CDR1 and CDR2 from the germline V gene are SGHRS and YFSETQ. CDR3 nucleotide sequence: TGCGCCAGCAGCTTGACCCCATCGAACACTGAAGCTTTCTTT. This translates into CASSLTPSNTEAFF.

The rearrangement uses TRBV10-3 and TRBJ2-1; D may be TRBD1 (5 bases). From germline, CDR1 is ENHRY and CDR2 SYGVKD. The CDR3 is 14 amino acids. Trimming took off 1 base at V and 4 bases at J, with 8 bases between the two ends. The CDR3 DNA reads as TGTGCCATCAGTGAGTTCCCAGGGTACAATGAGCAGTTCTTC. This sequence encodes CAISEFPGYNEQFF.

This clonotype was detected ten times or more. J is TRBJ2-3 and V is TRBV29-1; D unclear. The CDR3 loop spans 16 amino acids. The V and J ends lost 5 bases and 0 bases respectively, with 18 bases between them. Germline-derived CDR1 and CDR2 are SQVTM and ANQGSEA. CDR3 sequence: CSVFLTWRISTDTQYF. The CDR3 bases are TGCAGCGTTTTCCTTACGTGGCGGATTAGCACAGATACGCAGTATTTT.

This clonotype was detected a few times. V is TRBV13 and J is TRBJ2-1; no clear D gene. Germline CDR1 reads PRHDT; CDR2 reads FYEKMQ (reference sequence). Trimming took 1 base from V and 1 from J, leaving 11 bases between them. The CDR3 contains 16 residues. In nucleotides, the CDR3 is TGTGCCAGCAGCTTAGTAGGCGGAACATCCTACAATGAGCAGTTCTTC. Amino acids: CASSLVGGTSYNEQFF.

This clonotype was observed at least ten times. The chain links TRBV4-2 to TRBJ2-7; tentatively, D is TRBD2 (5 bases). The CDR3 contains 13 residues. Trimming pared 8 bases from V and 3 bases from J, leaving 14 bases between. Per the germline V gene, CDR1 is LGHNA and CDR2 is YNFKEQ. This chain's CDR3 is CASGHAADYEQYF. For the CDR3, the DNA is TGTGCCAGCGGGCATGCAGCGGACTACGAGCAGTACTTC.

This clonotype was counted a few times. This rearrangement joins TRBV2 to TRBJ1-5, with TRBD1 as a possible D gene (6 bases). Per germline, CDR1 SNHLY and CDR2 FYNNEI. The CDR3 is 15 amino acids. Trimming shortened V by 3 bases and J by 5 bases, and 14 bases separated the two germline ends. The CDR3 nucleotides read TGTGCCAGCAGTGACACGATGGGGGGGCATCAGCCCCAGCATTTT. The encoded protein is CASSDTMGGHQPQHF. Complete variable domain (other parts from reference TRBV2 and TRBJ1-5): EPEVTQTPSHQVTQMGQEVILRCVPISNHLYFYWYRQILGQKVEFLVSFYNNEISEKSEIFDDQFSVERPDGSNFTLKIRSTKLEDSAMYFCASSDTMGGHQPQHFGDGTRLSIL.

Only a few counts were recorded for this clonotype. This chain connects TRBV20-1 to TRBJ2-1; D gene uncertain. CDR1 and CDR2 (germline): DFQATT, SNEGSKA (reference sequence). V was shortened by 2 bases and J by 0 bases, with 17 bases between the two germline ends. This CDR3 contains 17 residues. In DNA, the CDR3 is TGCAGTGCTAGATTATCGGCAGTTGGGGACTCCTACAATGAGCAGTTCTTC. As protein: CSARLSAVGDSYNEQFF.

This clonotype was detected ten times or more. The CDR3 DNA reads TGCAGCGTCCACCCTGCGCAGGGAGGTTCCTACAATGAGCAGTTCTTC. This gives the protein CSVHPAQGGSYNEQFF. The chain has TRBV29-1 and TRBJ2-1; D may be TRBD2 (6 bases). V was cut by 6 bases and J by 1 base, with 19 bases left in between. The CDR3 consists of 16 residues. CDR1 is SQVTM and CDR2 is ANQGSEA in the germline V gene.

This clonotype appeared many times. The chain combines TRBV7-2 with TRBJ1-3; unclear D gene. This CDR3 comprises 15 residues. V lost 2 bases to trimming and J lost 4 bases, with 12 bases between them. Germline loops: CDR1 SGHTA, CDR2 FQGNSA. This CDR3 reads CASSLSAGSGNTIYF. The CDR3 bases are TGTGCCAGCAGCTTATCGGCAGGTTCGGGAAACACCATATATTTT.

This clonotype was seen a few times. The V and J genes are TRBV5-1 and TRBJ2-1, with 8 bases aligning to TRBD2. This CDR3 is 15 amino acids long. Germline CDR1 and CDR2: SGHRS and YFSETQ. Trimming cost V 0 bases and J 9 bases; bases outside gene matches: 8. The CDR3 DNA reads TGCGCCAGCAGCTTGGGGGGACTAGGTGGCAGTGAGCAGTTCTTC. Translating it yields CASSLGGLGGSEQFF.

A few counts support this clonotype. The chain recombines TRBV7-9 with TRBJ1-6; weak D call: TRBD1 (5 bases). Germline V gene data show CDR1 as SEHNR and CDR2 as FQNEAQ (reference sequence). V lost 5 bases and J 7 bases, leaving 15 bases between the germline ends. The CDR3 consists of 15 residues. DNA for the CDR3: TGTGCCAGCAGCCCTGGGACCGAGGGGAATTCACCCCTCCACTTT. As protein: CASSPGTEGNSPLHF.

The J gene is TRBJ1-2, the V gene TRBV24-1, with 9 bases identical to TRBD1. The CDR3 contains 15 residues. The ends lost 4 bases at V and 2 bases at J; junction bases unmatched: 4. The germline V gene encodes CDR1 KGHDR and CDR2 SFDVKD. In DNA form, the CDR3 reads TGTGCCACCAGTGACCCCGGGACAGGGAACTATGGCTACACCTTC. Residues: CATSDPGTGNYGYTF.

The chain has TRBV5-1 and TRBJ2-7; D remains unclear. The germline V and J ends were trimmed by 0 bases and 1 base, with 8 bases remaining between them. CDR1 and CDR2 from the germline V gene are SGHRS and YFSETQ. The CDR3 runs to 14 residues. CDR3 sequence reads: CASSLEPLSYEQYF. The DNA for the CDR3 is TGCGCCAGCAGCTTGGAACCGCTTTCCTACGAGCAGTACTTC.

This clonotype was seen repeatedly, ten times or more. The rearrangement links TRBV12-3 or TRBV12-4 to TRBJ2-7; the D gene is possibly TRBD2 (5 bases). V gave up 4 bases and J gave up 3 bases, with 10 bases separating them. This CDR3 has 13 amino acids. CDR3 coding DNA: TGTGCCAGCAGTTCGGGGAACAACTACGAGCAGTACTTC. It translates to CASSSGNNYEQYF.

A remark on this clonotype: This CDR3 fails to terminate in the conserved phenylalanine or tryptophan, so it likely reflects a read error. The rearrangement links TRBV2 to TRBJ2-6; the D gene is possibly TRBD1 (5 bases). The V and J ends lost 8 bases and 0 bases respectively, with 11 bases between them. This CDR3 is built from 15 residues. CDR1 SNHLY and CDR2 FYNNEI come from the germline V gene. CDR3 protein: CASVGLSSGANVLTY. As DNA, the CDR3 is TGTGCCAGCGTGGGGCTTAGCTCTGGGGCCAACGTCCTGACTTAC.

This clonotype was picked up many times. The rearrangement joins TRBV11-2 to TRBJ2-2; D gene ambiguous. CDR3 length: 13 residues. The germline V and J ends were trimmed by 6 bases and 0 bases, with 5 bases remaining between them. CDR1 is SGHAT, CDR2 FQNNGV, per germline. The CDR3 protein is CASRTANTGELFF. The DNA for the CDR3 is TGTGCCAGCAGAACCGCGAACACCGGGGAGCTGTTTTTT. Combining the CDR3 with reference TRBV11-2 and TRBJ2-2 gives the whole variable domain EAGVAQSPRYKIIEKRQSVAFWCNPISGHATLYWYQQILGQGPKLLIQFQNNGVVDDSQLPKDRFSAERLKGVDSTLKIQPAKLEDSAVYLCASRTANTGELFFGEGSRLTVL.

This clonotype appeared a few times. CDR3 amino acids: CATSDLSGATNTGELFF. The DNA of the CDR3 is TGTGCCACCAGTGATTTATCGGGGGCCACGAACACCGGGGAGCTGTTTTTT. The rearrangement uses TRBV24-1 and TRBJ2-2; tentatively, D is TRBD1 or TRBD2 (6 bases each). Germline V gene data show CDR1 as KGHDR and CDR2 as SFDVKD. V was trimmed by 1 base and J by 0 bases, leaving 11 bases between them. The CDR3 runs 17 residues.

The table lists this clonotype with many counts. The V gene is TRBV2, the J gene TRBJ2-7, with unresolved D. This CDR3 has 13 amino acids. Trimming removed 7 bases at V and 0 bases at J, with 10 bases between. Germline CDR1 reads SNHLY; CDR2 reads FYNNEI. CDR3 sequence: CASKGGNSYEQYF. CDR3 sequence (DNA): TGTGCCAGCAAAGGCGGCAACTCCTACGAGCAGTACTTC.